This paragraph reports one T cell receptor beta chain. As handled by the study authors: Researchers report that nucleated cell counts were estimated from reference gene primer amplification. Only in-frame clones appear in the TCRdb table, and some are missing; sequencing was by immunoSEQ multiplex PCR. V and J calls and clone size are copied from that table; D and trimming were computed from the DNA. The sample includes 45,000 to 55,000 clones, over 65% seen only once; the top ten take under 6%. The data stem from a study of blood T cell repertoires in COVID-19. The wider study: The United States, Italy and Spain supplied acute and convalescent COVID-19 samples. The analysed material was cDNA or gDNA that came from T cells, B-cell-depleted T cells, or PBMCs.

Germline trimming cut 4 bases from V and 10 bases from J; bases unmatched to any gene: 10. Germline V gene data show CDR1 as SGHNT and CDR2 as YYREEE (reference sequence). This CDR3 is 14 amino acids long. The sequence was collected from a human donor in a cohort sampled during active COVID-19. Material for sequencing was peripheral blood. V usage is TRBV5-4 and J usage is TRBJ2-1, with TRBD2 identical over 8 bases. In DNA, the CDR3 is TGTGCCAGCAGCGTATTCCAATCTAGCGGGGAGCAGTTCTTC. It is translated as CASSVFQSSGEQFF.